What follows describes a single T cell receptor beta chain. Its antigen is unidentified. The data derive from a study of long-term antiretroviral therapy in people with HIV. Version v3.0 of the immunoSEQ assay was performed at survey level. This table comes from immunoSEQ multiplex PCR, and its TCRdb copy is limited to in-frame clones, with some not included. The sample gives more than 25,000 clones, less than 90% of which show up once; more than 6.5% is in the top ten. Between the trimmed V and J ends, which lost 8 bases and 5 bases, there was a span of 13 bases. Germline CDR1 reads MNHNY; CDR2 reads SVGAGI (reference sequence). The CDR3 runs 12 residues. Overall study findings and caveats: Upon ART, diversity increased but remained lower than transplant donor controls. The blood, collected between about 2003 and 2017, was possibly taken under older ART regimens.

Researchers secured at least one pre-ART and at least two post-ART PBMC samples from each donor. Cryopreserved PBMC numbered roughly 1-11 million per sample before DNA extraction. The chain recombines TRBV6-6 with TRBJ2-7; D remains ambiguous. The source was unsorted PBMCs, collected around 5 years before starting antiretroviral therapy. The sequence was obtained from a man in his fifties with HIV. CDR3 DNA sequence: TGTGCCAGCCTAACGCAAGGAGACGAGCAGTACTTC. It yields the protein CASLTQGDEQYF.